The 16 T cell receptor beta chains reported below all come from one sample, sequenced in a study of breast tumors, draining lymph nodes, adjacent tissues (dated by TCRdb to about 2016). To prepare the library, multiplex PCR was applied. Instrument used: Illumina HiSeq 2000. The public sequencing data were trimmed at Q25 with fastp and processed into clonotypes with MiXCR by TCRdb, which kept only in-frame beta chains. Rows with one shared CDR3 protein collapse into an entry with the most common genes and DNA. The sample data list under 250,000 distinct CDR3 sequences, and 32% of these were observed just once. The ten largest clones take up around 1.5% of the sample. The axillary draining lymph nodes of breast cancer patients were the source of the lymph node samples. The sample taken for sequencing was axillary lymph node tissue. These receptor sequences come from a female donor with breast cancer. Some clones in this sample may be carry-over from other donors' samples.

This clonotype was detected a few times. A read error is possible here, since a much larger clone lies one base away. The rearrangement joins TRBV29-1 to TRBJ2-1; no definite D call. Germline CDR1 and CDR2: SQVTM and ANQGSEA. With 1 base removed from V and 5 bases from J, the gap between germline ends came to 15 bases. CDR3 length: 15 residues. The CDR3 region has the DNA TGCAGCGTTGAAGGTTCAGGCTCGCCCCACAATGAGCAGTTCTTC. Its translation is CSVEGSGSPHNEQFF.

This clonotype was seen repeatedly, ten times or more. V usage is TRBV27 and J usage is TRBJ2-7, with 10 bases fitting TRBD1. Losses at the gene ends were 5 bases for V and 3 bases for J; bases not matched to a gene: 10. The CDR3 covers 16 residues. Germline CDR1 reads MNHEY; CDR2 reads SMNVEV (reference sequence). CDR3 region: CASSPFAGTGVYEQYF. The CDR3 bases are TGTGCCAGCAGTCCGTTCGCCGGGACAGGGGTCTACGAGCAGTACTTC.

This rearrangement joins TRBV28 to TRBJ1-3; 7 positions agree with TRBD1. V shed 5 bases, J shed 0 bases, and the junction held 4 bases outside the gene matches. Germline CDR1 and CDR2: MDHEN and SYDVKM. The CDR3 is 15 residues long. CDR3 nucleotide sequence: TGTGCCAGCAGTAGCCGGGACAGCTCTGGAAACACCATATATTTT. It translates to CASSSRDSSGNTIYF.

This clonotype was counted once. The chain links TRBV2 to TRBJ1-4; 9 bases are shared with TRBD1. The CDR3 is 16 amino acids. Germline V lookup: CDR1 SNHLY, CDR2 FYNNEI. V was clipped by 3 bases and J by 10 bases; unmatched bases: 12. For the CDR3, the DNA is TGTGCCAGCAGTGAGGGACAGGGAGGGACAGCTCCAAAACTGTTTTTT. Its protein product is CASSEGQGGTAPKLFF.

Concerning this clonotype itself: At one end, the junction sequence differs from germline, possibly due to a read error. The chain is built from TRBV20-1 and TRBJ2-7; 15 nucleotides line up with TRBD2. There are 19 residues in the CDR3. Per germline, CDR1 DFQATT and CDR2 SNEGSKA (reference sequence). CDR3 residues: CSAPRPGGLAGGLSYERYF. Written as DNA, the CDR3 is TGCAGTGCCCCCAGACCCGGGGGACTAGCGGGAGGCTTGTCCTACGAGCGGTACTTC.

This clonotype was counted ten times or more. The genes are TRBV7-3 and TRBJ2-3; a weak D match, TRBD1 (6 bases). V was pared by 5 bases and J by 3 bases, with 18 bases between. Per the germline V gene, CDR1 is SGHTA and CDR2 is FQGTGA. The CDR3 covers 16 residues. The CDR3 is CASSPSPGVVTDTQYF. CDR3 nucleotides: TGTGCCAGCAGCCCCTCCCCAGGGGTCGTAACAGATACGCAGTATTTT.

This clonotype was found a few times. The chain uses TRBV14 and TRBJ1-1; the match to TRBD1 covers 10 bases. J was trimmed by 4 bases and V by 3 bases; bases with no gene match: 5. Per germline, CDR1 SGHDN and CDR2 FVKESK. CDR3 size: 15 residues. CDR3 DNA sequence: TGTGCCAGCAGCCAGCGGACAGGGGGGACCACTGAAGCTTTCTTT. Translating gives CASSQRTGGTTEAFF.

This clonotype showed up many times. The chain couples TRBV2 to TRBJ2-1; D unclear. The CDR3 runs 14 residues. The germline V and J ends were trimmed by 3 bases and 0 bases, with 6 bases remaining between them. The germline V gene has CDR1 SNHLY and CDR2 FYNNEI. The CDR3 DNA is TGTGCCAGCAGTGACGCGCGCTCCTACAATGAGCAGTTCTTC. This sequence encodes CASSDARSYNEQFF.

There are many counts of this clonotype. The rearrangement uses TRBV9 and TRBJ1-6; 9 bases map to TRBD1. The CDR3 length is 17 residues. The V segment lost 2 bases and the J segment 8 bases; nucleotides outside the gene matches: 11. CDR1 is SGDLS and CDR2 is YYNGEE in the germline V gene. CDR3 sequence: CASSVSRTGGRDSPLHF. The CDR3 DNA reads TGTGCCAGCAGCGTTAGTCGAACAGGGGGCCGGGATTCACCCCTCCACTTT.

This clonotype has ten or more counts. The rearrangement joins TRBV7-9 to TRBJ2-1; D gene unclear. V lost 4 bases to trimming and J lost 9 bases, with 13 bases between them. The CDR3 sequence is 13 residues long. Germline CDR1 SEHNR, CDR2 FQNEAQ (reference sequence). CDR3 sequence reads: CASSSTTATEQFF. The CDR3 region has the DNA TGTGCCAGCAGCTCGACAACTGCGACTGAGCAGTTCTTC. Variable domain in full (rest from reference TRBV7-9 and TRBJ2-1): DTGVSQNPRHKITKRGQNVTFRCDPISEHNRLYWYRQTLGQGPEFLTYFQNEAQLEKSRLLSDRFSAERPKGSFSTLEIQRTEQGDSAMYLCASSSTTATEQFFGPGTRLTVL.

This clonotype came up many times. This rearrangement joins TRBV5-1 to TRBJ2-1, with TRBD1 matching over 9 bases. After removal of 1 base from V and 7 bases from J, the junction contained 6 bases not matched to a gene. CDR1 SGHRS and CDR2 YFSETQ come from the germline V gene. The CDR3 runs 15 residues. In DNA, the CDR3 is TGCGCCAGCAGCTTGACGGGGACAGGGTGGAATGAGCAGTTCTTC. Encoded protein: CASSLTGTGWNEQFF.

This clonotype appeared a few times. This sequence may be a read error, since a much larger clone differs from it by one base. The chain is built from TRBV20-1 and TRBJ2-5; 9 nucleotides align to TRBD2. The CDR3 contains 16 residues. The V gene's germline CDR1 is DFQATT and CDR2 SNEGSKA (reference sequence). With V trimmed by 0 bases and J by 4 bases, 9 bases remained unmatched. The CDR3 loop is CSARDFSGSSGETQYF. The CDR3 region has the DNA TGCAGTGCTAGAGATTTTAGCGGGAGTTCTGGAGAGACCCAGTACTTC.

The table lists this clonotype with many counts. The chain employs TRBV4-2 and TRBJ1-2; D uncertain. The CDR3 is 14 residues long. V lost 1 base to trimming and J lost 8 bases, with 14 bases between them. Germline lookup yields CDR1 LGHNA and CDR2 YNFKEQ. Written as DNA, the CDR3 is TGTGCCAGCAGCCAAGTGAGCCAGGAGGGAGGCTACACCTTC. Its translation: CASSQVSQEGGYTF.

The V call is TRBV7-8, the J call TRBJ1-5; no clear D. The CDR3 sequence is 16 residues long. V lost 2 bases and J 0 bases, leaving 11 bases between the germline ends. The germline V gene has CDR1 SGHVS and CDR2 FQNEAQ. CDR3: CASSLTTPYSNQPQHF. The DNA of the CDR3 is TGTGCCAGCAGCTTAACGACACCGTATAGCAATCAGCCCCAGCATTTT.

The chain recombines TRBV15 with TRBJ2-5; D ambiguous. The germline CDR1 and CDR2 sequences are LNHNV and YYDKDF (reference sequence). V shed 3 bases and J shed 9 bases, with 8 bases lying between them. CDR3 length: 11 amino acids. The CDR3, as DNA: TGTGCCACCAGCAGCGCACGACCCCAGTACTTC. Amino acids: CATSSARPQYF.

Regarding this clonotype: A much larger clone sits a single nucleotide away, making a read error possible. The rearrangement uses TRBV18 and TRBJ1-4; D is perhaps TRBD1 (5 bases). CDR3 length equals 13 residues. Germline CDR1 KGHSH, CDR2 LQKENI. In nucleotides, the CDR3 is TGTGCCAGCTCGCGGGACGTTAATGAAAAACTGCTTTTT. Encoded protein: CASSRDVNEKLLF.